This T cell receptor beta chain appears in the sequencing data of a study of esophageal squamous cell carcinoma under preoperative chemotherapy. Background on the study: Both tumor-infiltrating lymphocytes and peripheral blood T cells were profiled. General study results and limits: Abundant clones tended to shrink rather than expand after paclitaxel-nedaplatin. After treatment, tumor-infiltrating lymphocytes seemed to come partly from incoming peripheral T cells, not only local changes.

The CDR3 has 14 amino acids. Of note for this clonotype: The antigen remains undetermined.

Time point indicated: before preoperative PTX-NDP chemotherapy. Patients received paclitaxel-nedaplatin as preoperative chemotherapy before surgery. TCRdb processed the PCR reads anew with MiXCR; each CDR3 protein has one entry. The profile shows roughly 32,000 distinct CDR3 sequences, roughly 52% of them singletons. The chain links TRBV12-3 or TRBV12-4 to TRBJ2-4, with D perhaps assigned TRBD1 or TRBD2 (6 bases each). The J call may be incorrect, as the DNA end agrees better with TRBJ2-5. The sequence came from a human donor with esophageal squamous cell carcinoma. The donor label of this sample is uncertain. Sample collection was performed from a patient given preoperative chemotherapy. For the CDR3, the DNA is TGTGCGGGGCTCGGGGGCCGGGCCAAAGAGACCCAGTACTTC. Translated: CAGLGGRAKETQYF.